Listed here are 14 T cell receptor beta chains from one sample, sequenced in a study of naive and memory T cell subsets. Two oligonucleotides, mixed equimolar, formed the beta constant-region primer covering TRBC1 and TRBC2. Four rounds of PCR amplified the ligated cDNA using nested alpha and beta constant-region primers plus SP2. TCRdb independently ran MiXCR on the UMI-ligation and nested PCR reads; one entry per CDR3 protein. The repertoire holds 95,000 to 150,000 distinct CDR3 sequences, with roughly 36% as singletons. The material sequenced was central memory CD4+ T cells from blood. The source of these receptors is a human donor in good health.

The chain recombines TRBV21-1 with TRBJ2-7; the table's D call TRBD1 went unverified against the DNA. TRBV21-1 is termed a pseudogene. The CDR3 is made up of 16 amino acids. The CDR3 nucleotides read TGTGCCAGCAGCAAAGCGCGACAGGGGGCCCCCTACGAGCAGTACTTC. Translated, it gives CASSKARQGAPYEQYF.

This chain joins TRBV20-1 and TRBJ2-1, with 12 bases that match TRBD2. V was pared by 1 base and J by 8 bases, with 12 bases of the junction left unmatched. The CDR3 contains 17 residues. The germline V gene has CDR1 DFQATT and CDR2 SNEGSKA (reference sequence). CDR3 in DNA: TGCAGTGCTAGAGGGCCCCTGACTAGCGGGAGAATTGATGAGCAGTTCTTC. It encodes CSARGPLTSGRIDEQFF.

This clonotype was seen ten or more times. The chain carries TRBV7-9 and TRBJ2-2; a weak D match, TRBD2 (6 bases). Germline V gene sequence: CDR1 SEHNR, CDR2 FQNEAQ (reference sequence). Trimming cost V 5 bases and J 2 bases, with 15 bases left between them. The CDR3 consists of 16 residues. In DNA, the CDR3 is TGTGCCAGCAGCCACCGTCTAGCGATAAACACCGGGGAGCTGTTTTTT. It yields the protein CASSHRLAINTGELFF.

This clonotype has at least ten counts. The chain combines TRBV28 with TRBJ2-7; D gene uncertain. V was pared by 2 bases and J by 2 bases, with 7 bases between. This CDR3 is 13 amino acids long. Germline V gene lookup returns CDR1 MDHEN and CDR2 SYDVKM. The CDR3 loop is CASSLPPPYEQYF. Written as DNA, the CDR3 is TGTGCCAGCAGTTTACCCCCCCCCTACGAGCAGTACTTC.

The chain's CDR3 is CASRRQRERPDTQYF. The CDR3, as DNA: TGCGCCAGCAGAAGGCAGCGGGAGAGGCCAGATACGCAGTATTTT. The chain joins TRBV5-1 to TRBJ2-3, with 8 bases that match TRBD2. Looked up from germline, CDR1 is SGHRS and CDR2 is YFSETQ. With V trimmed by 5 bases and J by 4 bases, 9 bases remained unmatched. The CDR3 totals 15 residues.

V usage is TRBV29-1 and J usage is TRBJ1-1; no firm D call. There are 14 residues in the CDR3. Looked up from germline, CDR1 is SQVTM and CDR2 is ANQGSEA. V shed 2 bases and J shed 5 bases, with 15 bases lying between them. The CDR3 reads CSVETADLRTEAFF. In DNA form, the CDR3 reads TGCAGCGTTGAAACGGCAGACTTAAGGACTGAAGCTTTCTTT.

The rearrangement joins TRBV5-1 to TRBJ2-1; 8 bases line up with TRBD2. CDR3 length: 14 residues. With 5 bases clipped from V and 7 bases from J, the junction kept 8 bases outside the gene matches. Germline V lookup: CDR1 SGHRS, CDR2 YFSETQ. CDR3 DNA sequence: TGCGCCAGCAGTCGGGCGGGAGGTAGGAATGAGCAGTTCTTC. Translation: CASSRAGGRNEQFF.

This clonotype was seen only a few times. The chain joins TRBV9 to TRBJ2-2; no clear D. V was trimmed by 8 bases and J by 4 bases, leaving 3 bases between them. The CDR3 sequence is 10 residues long. Germline-derived CDR1 and CDR2 are SGDLS and YYNGEE. CDR3 sequence: CASGTGELFF. CDR3 DNA: TGTGCCAGTGGCACCGGGGAGCTGTTTTTT.

This chain connects TRBV28 to TRBJ2-1; no clear D. V gave up 7 bases and J gave up 4 bases, with 11 bases separating them. This CDR3 is built from 13 residues. CDR1 MDHEN and CDR2 SYDVKM come from the germline V gene. The CDR3 protein is CASTTRRYNEQFF. Written as DNA, the CDR3 is TGTGCCAGCACCACCCGGCGGTACAATGAGCAGTTCTTC.

V and J are TRBV7-3 and TRBJ2-1, with 12 bases that match TRBD2. V was pared by 7 bases and J by 6 bases, with 4 bases of the junction left unmatched. Germline CDR1 and CDR2: SGHTA and FQGTGA. The CDR3 has 14 residues. CDR3 sequence: CASNLAGGPNEQFF. The CDR3 bases are TGTGCCAGCAATCTAGCGGGAGGGCCCAATGAGCAGTTCTTC.

The chain carries TRBV30 and TRBJ2-5; 8 bases map to TRBD2. The V gene end was trimmed by 2 bases and the J gene end by 5 bases; junction bases not matched to a gene: 10. The germline V gene has CDR1 GTSNPN and CDR2 SVGIG (reference sequence). This CDR3 has 15 residues. The CDR3 here is CAWSSYGTSRETQYF. CDR3 nucleotide sequence: TGTGCCTGGAGTTCATACGGGACTAGTCGGGAGACCCAGTACTTC.

The chain recombines TRBV5-1 with TRBJ2-1; D may be TRBD1 or TRBD2 (5 bases each). The CDR3 is made up of 17 amino acids. Germline CDR1 reads SGHRS; CDR2 reads YFSETQ. Trimming shortened V by 0 bases and J by 5 bases, and 18 bases separated the two germline ends. DNA for the CDR3: TGCGCCAGCAGCTTGGCCCCTCCCGGGACCAGCCACAATGAGCAGTTCTTC. This gives the protein CASSLAPPGTSHNEQFF.

This clonotype appeared a few times. This chain links TRBV12-3 or TRBV12-4 with TRBJ1-2, with TRBD1 matching over 7 bases. Unmatched junction bases numbered 8, after V lost 5 bases and J lost 8 bases. The CDR3 has 13 amino acids. CDR3 protein: CASSLNRGTGYTF. The DNA of the CDR3 is TGTGCCAGCAGTCTAAACAGGGGTACAGGCTACACCTTC.

This chain uses TRBV10-3 with TRBJ2-3; 9 bases are a match to TRBD1. Germline V gives CDR1 ENHRY, CDR2 SYGVKD. CDR3 length equals 16 residues. Trimming cost V 7 bases and J 3 bases; bases outside gene matches: 11. For the CDR3, the DNA is TGTGCCATCACGGATTTTTGGGACAGGGATACAGATACGCAGTATTTT. Its translation is CAITDFWDRDTDTQYF.